This record concerns one TCR beta chain sequence. A junction boundary mismatches the germline segment, possibly from a read error. Germline lookup yields CDR1 GTSNPN and CDR2 SVGIG (reference sequence). The CDR3 totals 14 residues. This PCR relied on a set of 60 Vbeta primers and 13 Jbeta primers. Generated by immunoSEQ multiplex PCR, the TCRdb table keeps only in-frame clones and is missing some. Here the sample spans 200,000 to 300,000 clones, about 83% being singletons. This specimen comes from a study of cytomegalovirus exposure and HLA in healthy donors. The chain uses TRBV30 and TRBJ2-3, with 7 bases matching TRBD1. The sequence was collected from a woman aged 40 to 50 in good health and CMV-seropositive. Sequenced sample: PBMCs. CDR3 in DNA: TGTGCCTGGAGTGTTTCCGAGGGGGCGGATATGCAGTATTTT. Translating it yields CAWSVSEGADMQYF.